Included here is one T cell receptor (beta chain) sequence, with context. Its antigen is not identified. The record originates from a study of shared clonotypes between healthy human individuals. Study at large: Samples came from a couple of female and three male donors aged 18 to 49.

Terminally differentiated effector memory CD45RA+ cells were excluded by CCR7 positive selection of CD45RO-negative cells. The CDR3 has 15 amino acids. V shed 3 bases and J 4 bases; nucleotides not matched to a gene: 6. Per germline, CDR1 SNHLY and CDR2 FYNNEI. The study, taken as a whole, reports: Shared across four donors were around 5% of the naive CD4 clonotypes.

Sorted-subset replicate PCR reactions were performed with approximately 190 ng DNA, corresponding to tens of thousands of T cell genomes. Sequencing used immunoSEQ multiplex PCR; TCRdb keeps in-frame clones, though not all of them. The sample includes more than 550,000 clones, roughly nine tenths of them seen just once. The clonotype was recovered from a young man in good health. The sequenced sample consisted of naive CD8+ T cells sorted from blood. This chain joins TRBV2 and TRBJ2-5, with 9 nucleotides matching TRBD2. CDR3 protein: CASSEVSGSPETQYF. Here the CDR3 DNA reads TGTGCCAGCAGTGAGGTTAGCGGGAGTCCAGAGACCCAGTACTTC.